What follows is one T cell receptor (beta chain) and its context. This clone was seen only a few times. Its target antigen remains unknown. One base away there is no much larger clone; base qualities are not given. The sample is drawn from a study of control samples from healthy donors and cancer patients (dated by TCRdb to about 2020). The cysteine opens and the phenylalanine closes a CDR3 of 15 amino acids. The kept DNA is CDR3 alone, 45 bases in frame from the first base. V is cut by 6 bases and J by 4 bases, and the space between the germline ends is 16 bases. Taken from the germline V gene (reference sequence), the CDR1 and CDR2 loops are SEHNR and FQNEAQ. Library creation used the immunoSEQ multiplex PCR assay. TCRdb retrieved this table from immuneACCESS and kept in-frame rearrangements only. Not all clones are present; in checked studies, unresolved V genes account for under half, and no reason is known for the remainder. The sample table holds 70,000 to 85,000 clones, of which 70% to 85% were seen once. The top ten clones comprise more than 9% of the sample.

The chain couples TRBV7-9 to TRBJ1-3; TRBD1 could be the D gene, as 6 bases match. This receptor was obtained from a man aged 55-75 years with head and neck cancer. The sample consisted of PBMCs. CDR3 sequence: CASRPVQGSGNTIYF. The sequence in DNA is TGTGCCAGCAGGCCCGTACAGGGTTCAGGAAACACCATATATTTT.